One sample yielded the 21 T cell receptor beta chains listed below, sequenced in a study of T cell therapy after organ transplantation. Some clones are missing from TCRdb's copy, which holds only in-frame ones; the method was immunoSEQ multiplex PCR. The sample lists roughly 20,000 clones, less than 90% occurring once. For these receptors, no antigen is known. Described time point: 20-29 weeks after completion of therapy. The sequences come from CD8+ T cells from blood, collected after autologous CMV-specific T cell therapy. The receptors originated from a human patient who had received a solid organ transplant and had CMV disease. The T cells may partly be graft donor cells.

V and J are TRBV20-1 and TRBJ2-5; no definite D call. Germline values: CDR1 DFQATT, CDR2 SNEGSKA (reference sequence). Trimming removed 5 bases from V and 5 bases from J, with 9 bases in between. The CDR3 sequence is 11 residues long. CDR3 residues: CSAYIKETQYF. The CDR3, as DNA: TGCAGTGCTTATATAAAGGAGACCCAGTACTTC.

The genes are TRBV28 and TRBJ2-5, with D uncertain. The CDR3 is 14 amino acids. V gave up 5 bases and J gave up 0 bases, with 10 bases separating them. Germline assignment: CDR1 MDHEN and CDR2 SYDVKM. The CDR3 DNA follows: TGTGCCAGCAGTCTCTGGACCAACCAAGAGACCCAGTACTTC. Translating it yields CASSLWTNQETQYF.

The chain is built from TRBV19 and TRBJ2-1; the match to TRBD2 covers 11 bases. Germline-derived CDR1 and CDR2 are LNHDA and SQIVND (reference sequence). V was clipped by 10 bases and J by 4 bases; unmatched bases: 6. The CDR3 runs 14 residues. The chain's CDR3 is CATTSGSRYNEQFF. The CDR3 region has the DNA TGTGCCACTACTAGCGGGAGTAGGTACAATGAGCAGTTCTTC.

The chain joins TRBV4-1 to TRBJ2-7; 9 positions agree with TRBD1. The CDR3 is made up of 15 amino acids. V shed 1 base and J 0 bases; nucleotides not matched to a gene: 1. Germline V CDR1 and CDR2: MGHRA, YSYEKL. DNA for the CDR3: TGCGCCAGCAGCCAAGTGACAGGGGGCTCCTACGAGCAGTACTTC. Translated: CASSQVTGGSYEQYF.

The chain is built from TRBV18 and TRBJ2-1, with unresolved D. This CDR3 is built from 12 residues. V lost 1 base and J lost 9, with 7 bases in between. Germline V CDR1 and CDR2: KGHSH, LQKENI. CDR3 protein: CASSPQLCEQFF. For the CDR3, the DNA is TGTGCCAGCTCACCACAGCTTTGTGAGCAGTTCTTC.

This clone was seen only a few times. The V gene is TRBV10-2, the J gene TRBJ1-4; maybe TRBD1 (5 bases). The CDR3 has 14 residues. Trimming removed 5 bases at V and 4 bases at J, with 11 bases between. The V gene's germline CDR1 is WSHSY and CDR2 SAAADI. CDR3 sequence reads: CASSFKDNNEKLFF. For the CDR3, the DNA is TGCGCCAGCAGTTTCAAGGACAATAATGAAAAACTGTTTTTT.

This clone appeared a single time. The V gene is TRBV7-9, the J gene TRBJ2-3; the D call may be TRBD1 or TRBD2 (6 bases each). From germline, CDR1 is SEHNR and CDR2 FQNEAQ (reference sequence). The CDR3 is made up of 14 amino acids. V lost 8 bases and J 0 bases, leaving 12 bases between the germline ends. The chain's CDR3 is CASSGGPSTDTQYF. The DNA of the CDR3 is TGTGCCAGCTCTGGGGGGCCTAGCACAGATACGCAGTATTTT.

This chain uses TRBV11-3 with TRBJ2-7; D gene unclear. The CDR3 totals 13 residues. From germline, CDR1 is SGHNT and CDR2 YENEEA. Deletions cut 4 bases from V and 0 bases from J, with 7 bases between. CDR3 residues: CASSSRNSYEQYF. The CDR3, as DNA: TGTGCCAGCAGCTCACGGAACTCCTACGAGCAGTACTTC.

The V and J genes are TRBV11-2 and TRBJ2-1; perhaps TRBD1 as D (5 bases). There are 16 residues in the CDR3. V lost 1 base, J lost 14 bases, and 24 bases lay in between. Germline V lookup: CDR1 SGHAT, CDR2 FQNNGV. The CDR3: CASSLVGQGPTWVEFF. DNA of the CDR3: TGTGCCAGCAGCTTAGTAGGCCAGGGCCCGACTTGGGTGGAGTTCTTC. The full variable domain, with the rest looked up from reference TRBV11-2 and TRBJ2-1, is EAGVAQSPRYKIIEKRQSVAFWCNPISGHATLYWYQQILGQGPKLLIQFQNNGVVDDSQLPKDRFSAERLKGVDSTLKIQPAKLEDSAVYLCASSLVGQGPTWVEFFGPGTRLTVL.

CDR3 coding DNA: TGTGCCAGCAGCTTGGGAGGGGGAAAGGCCTACGAGCAGTACTTC. It yields the protein CASSLGGGKAYEQYF. The gene calls are TRBV5-8 and TRBJ2-7; D is perhaps TRBD1 (6 bases). V dropped 0 bases and J dropped 2 bases, with 12 bases sitting between them. This CDR3 comprises 15 residues. Germline CDR1 and CDR2: SGHTS and YDEGEE.

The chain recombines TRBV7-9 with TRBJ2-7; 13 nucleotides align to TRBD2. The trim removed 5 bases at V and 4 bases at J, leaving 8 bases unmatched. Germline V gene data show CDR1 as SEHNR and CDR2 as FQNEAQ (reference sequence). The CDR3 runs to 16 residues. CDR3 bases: TGTGCCAGCAGCGTAGGACTAGCGGGAGTACGGTACGAGCAGTACTTC. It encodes CASSVGLAGVRYEQYF.

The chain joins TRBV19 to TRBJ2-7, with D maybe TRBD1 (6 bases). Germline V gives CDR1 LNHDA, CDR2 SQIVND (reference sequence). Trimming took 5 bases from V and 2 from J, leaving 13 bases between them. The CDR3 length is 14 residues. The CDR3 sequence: CASSSDRNPYEQYF. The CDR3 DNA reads TGTGCCAGTAGTTCCGACAGGAATCCCTACGAGCAGTACTTC.

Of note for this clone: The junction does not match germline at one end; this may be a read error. The CDR3 loop is CASSHPRGEGVF. Written as DNA, the CDR3 is TGTGCCAGCAGCCACCCCCGGGGGGAGGGCGTCTTC. V usage is TRBV4-2 and J usage is TRBJ2-4; 7 positions match TRBD2. CDR3 length: 12 amino acids. Germline CDR1 LGHNA, CDR2 YNFKEQ.

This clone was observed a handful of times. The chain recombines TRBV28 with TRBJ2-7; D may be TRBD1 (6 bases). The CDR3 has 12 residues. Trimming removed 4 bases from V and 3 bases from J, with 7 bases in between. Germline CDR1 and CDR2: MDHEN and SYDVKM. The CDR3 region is CASSSDSYEQYF. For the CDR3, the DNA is TGTGCCAGCAGTTCGGACAGCTACGAGCAGTACTTC.

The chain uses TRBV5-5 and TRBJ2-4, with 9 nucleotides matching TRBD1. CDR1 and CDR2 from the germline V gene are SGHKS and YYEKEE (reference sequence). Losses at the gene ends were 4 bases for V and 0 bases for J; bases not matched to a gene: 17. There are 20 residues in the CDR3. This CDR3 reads CASSSATGGFSFEAKNIQYF. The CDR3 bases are TGTGCCAGCAGCAGCGCGACAGGGGGATTTTCGTTTGAAGCCAAAAACATTCAGTACTTC. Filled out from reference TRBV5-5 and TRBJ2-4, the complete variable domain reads DAGVTQSPTHLIKTRGQQVTLRCSPISGHKSVSWYQQVLGQGPQFIFQYYEKEERGRGNFPDRFSARQFPNYSSELNVNALLLGDSALYLCASSSATGGFSFEAKNIQYFGAGTRLSVL.

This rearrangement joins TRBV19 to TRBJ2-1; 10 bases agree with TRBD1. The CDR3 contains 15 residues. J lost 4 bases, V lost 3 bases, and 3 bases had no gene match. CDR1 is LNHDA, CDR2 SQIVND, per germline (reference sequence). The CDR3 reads CASSMDRGEYNEQFF. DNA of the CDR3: TGTGCCAGTAGTATGGACAGGGGGGAATACAATGAGCAGTTCTTC.

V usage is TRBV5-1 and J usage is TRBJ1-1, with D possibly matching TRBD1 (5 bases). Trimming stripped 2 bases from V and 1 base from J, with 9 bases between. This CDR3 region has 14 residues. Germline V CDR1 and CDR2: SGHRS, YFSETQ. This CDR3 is CASSFRAGNTEAFF. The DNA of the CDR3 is TGCGCCAGCAGCTTCAGGGCGGGGAACACTGAAGCTTTCTTT.

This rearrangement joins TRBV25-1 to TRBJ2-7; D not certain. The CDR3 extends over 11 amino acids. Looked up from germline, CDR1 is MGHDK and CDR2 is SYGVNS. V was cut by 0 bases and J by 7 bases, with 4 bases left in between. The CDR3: CASSEYREQYF. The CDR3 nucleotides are TGTGCCAGCAGTGAATATAGGGAGCAGTACTTC.

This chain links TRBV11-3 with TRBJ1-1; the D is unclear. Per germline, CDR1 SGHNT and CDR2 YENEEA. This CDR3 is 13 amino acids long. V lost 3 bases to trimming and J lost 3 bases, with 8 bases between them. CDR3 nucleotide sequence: TGTGCCAGCAGCTTTGGACGGTACACTGAAGCTTTCTTT. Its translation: CASSFGRYTEAFF.

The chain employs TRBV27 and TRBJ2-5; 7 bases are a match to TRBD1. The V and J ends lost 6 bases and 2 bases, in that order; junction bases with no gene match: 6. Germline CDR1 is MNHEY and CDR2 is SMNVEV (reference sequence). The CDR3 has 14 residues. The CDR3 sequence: CASRVKGAQETQYF. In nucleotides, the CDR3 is TGTGCCAGCAGGGTAAAGGGGGCTCAAGAGACCCAGTACTTC.

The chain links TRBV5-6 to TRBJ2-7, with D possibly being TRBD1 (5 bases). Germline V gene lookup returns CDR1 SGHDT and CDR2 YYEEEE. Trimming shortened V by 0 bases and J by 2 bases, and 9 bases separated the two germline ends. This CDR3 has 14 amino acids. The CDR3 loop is CASSLGDSPYEQYF. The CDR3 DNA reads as TGTGCCAGCAGCTTGGGAGACAGTCCCTACGAGCAGTACTTC.